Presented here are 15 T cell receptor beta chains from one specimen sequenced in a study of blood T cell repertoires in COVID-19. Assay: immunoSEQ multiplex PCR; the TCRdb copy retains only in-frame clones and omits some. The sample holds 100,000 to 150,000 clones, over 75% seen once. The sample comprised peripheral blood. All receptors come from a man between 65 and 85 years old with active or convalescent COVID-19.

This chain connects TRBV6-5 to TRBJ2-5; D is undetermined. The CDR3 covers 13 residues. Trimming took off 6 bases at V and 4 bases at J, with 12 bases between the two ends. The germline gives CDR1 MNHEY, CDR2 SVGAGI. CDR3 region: CASSQRLGETQYF. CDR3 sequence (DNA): TGTGCCAGCAGCCAAAGGCTAGGAGAGACCCAGTACTTC.

The CDR3 sequence is CASSPPHLYEQYF. The CDR3 nucleotides are TGTGCCAGCAGTCCACCCCACTTATACGAGCAGTACTTC. The chain has TRBV12-3 or TRBV12-4 and TRBJ2-7; D is undetermined. The CDR3 extends over 13 amino acids. V was clipped by 5 bases and J by 4 bases, with 12 bases between them.

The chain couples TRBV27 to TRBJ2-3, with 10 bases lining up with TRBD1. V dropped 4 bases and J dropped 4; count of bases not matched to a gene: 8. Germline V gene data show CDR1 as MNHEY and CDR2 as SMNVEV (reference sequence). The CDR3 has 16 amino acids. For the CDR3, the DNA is TGTGCCAGCAGTTCCCGACAGGGGGCGTCCCCAGATACGCAGTATTTT. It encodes CASSSRQGASPDTQYF.

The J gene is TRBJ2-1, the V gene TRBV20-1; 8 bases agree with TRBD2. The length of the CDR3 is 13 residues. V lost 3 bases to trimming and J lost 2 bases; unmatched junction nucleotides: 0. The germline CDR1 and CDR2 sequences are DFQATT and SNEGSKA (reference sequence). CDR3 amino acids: CSASSGTYNEQFF. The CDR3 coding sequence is TGCAGTGCTAGTAGCGGGACCTACAATGAGCAGTTCTTC.

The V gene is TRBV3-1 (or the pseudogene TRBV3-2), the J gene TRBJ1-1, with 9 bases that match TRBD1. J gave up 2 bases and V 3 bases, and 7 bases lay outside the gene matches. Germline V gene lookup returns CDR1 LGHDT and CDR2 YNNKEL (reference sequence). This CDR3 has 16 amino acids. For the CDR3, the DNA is TGTGCCAGCAGCCATTCCCCGGACAGGGGAAACACTGAAGCTTTCTTT. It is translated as CASSHSPDRGNTEAFF.

The CDR3 reads CASTTGSGGPLLGEQYF. CDR3 DNA sequence: TGTGCCAGTACCACCGGATCGGGGGGGCCCCTCTTGGGGGAGCAGTACTTC. The chain uses TRBV19 and TRBJ2-7; 8 nucleotides line up with TRBD2. Per germline, CDR1 LNHDA and CDR2 SQIVND (reference sequence). The CDR3 sequence is 17 residues long. After removal of 7 bases from V and 7 bases from J, the junction contained 21 bases not matched to a gene.

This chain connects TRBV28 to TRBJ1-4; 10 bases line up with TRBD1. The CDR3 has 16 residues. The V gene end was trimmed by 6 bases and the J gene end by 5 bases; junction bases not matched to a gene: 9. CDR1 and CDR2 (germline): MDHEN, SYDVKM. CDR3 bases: TGTGCCAGCAGGCCCTTGGACAGGGGGTACAATGAAAAACTGTTTTTT. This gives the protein CASRPLDRGYNEKLFF. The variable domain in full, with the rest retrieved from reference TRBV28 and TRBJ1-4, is DVKVTQSSRYLVKRTGEKVFLECVQDMDHENMFWYRQDPGLGLRLIYFSYDVKMKEKGDIPEGYSVSREKKERFSLILESASTNQTSMYLCASRPLDRGYNEKLFFGSGTQLSVL.

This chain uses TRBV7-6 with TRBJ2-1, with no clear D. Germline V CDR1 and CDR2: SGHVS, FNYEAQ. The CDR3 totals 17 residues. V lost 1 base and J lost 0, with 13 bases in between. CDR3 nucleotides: TGTGCCAGCAGCTTAGTATTAGTAGCATCCTCCTACAATGAGCAGTTCTTC. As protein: CASSLVLVASSYNEQFF.

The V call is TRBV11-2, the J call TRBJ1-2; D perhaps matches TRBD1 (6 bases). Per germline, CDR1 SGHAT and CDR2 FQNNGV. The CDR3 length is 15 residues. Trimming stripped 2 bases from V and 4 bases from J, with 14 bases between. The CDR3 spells CASSLLYRERYGYTF. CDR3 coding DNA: TGTGCCAGCAGCTTATTGTACAGGGAACGCTATGGCTACACCTTC.

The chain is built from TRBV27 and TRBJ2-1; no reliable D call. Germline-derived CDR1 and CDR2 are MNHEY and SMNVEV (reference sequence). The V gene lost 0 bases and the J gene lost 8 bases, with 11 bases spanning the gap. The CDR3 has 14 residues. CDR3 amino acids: CASSLSGRVHEQFF. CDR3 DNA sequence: TGTGCCAGCAGTTTATCGGGCCGAGTCCATGAGCAGTTCTTC.

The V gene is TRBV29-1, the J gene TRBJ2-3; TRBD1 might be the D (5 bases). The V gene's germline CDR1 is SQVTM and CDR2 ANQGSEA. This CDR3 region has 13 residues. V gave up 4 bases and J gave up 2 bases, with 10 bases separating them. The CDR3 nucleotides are TGCAGCGTTGGACAGATCAACACAGATACGCAGTATTTT. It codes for CSVGQINTDTQYF.

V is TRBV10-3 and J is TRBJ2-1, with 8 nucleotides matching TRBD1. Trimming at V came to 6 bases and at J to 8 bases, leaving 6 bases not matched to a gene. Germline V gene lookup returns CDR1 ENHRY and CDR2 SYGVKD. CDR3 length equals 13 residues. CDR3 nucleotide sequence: TGTGCCATCAGGGAAGGACAGGGTTATGAGCAGTTCTTC. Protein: CAIREGQGYEQFF.

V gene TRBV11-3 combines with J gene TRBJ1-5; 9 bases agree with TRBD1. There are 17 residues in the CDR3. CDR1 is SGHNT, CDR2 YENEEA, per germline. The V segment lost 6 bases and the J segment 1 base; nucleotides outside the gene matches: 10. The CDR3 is CASRRGTGRKSNQPQHF. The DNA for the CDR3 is TGTGCCAGCAGACGCGGGACAGGGCGAAAGAGCAATCAGCCCCAGCATTTT.

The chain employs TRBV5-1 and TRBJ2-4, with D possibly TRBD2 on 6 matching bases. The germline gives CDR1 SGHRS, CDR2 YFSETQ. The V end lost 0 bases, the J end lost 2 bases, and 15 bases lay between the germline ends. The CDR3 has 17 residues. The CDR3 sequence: CASSLVFGSGSKNIQYF. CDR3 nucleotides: TGCGCCAGCAGCTTGGTATTCGGGAGTGGGTCCAAAAACATTCAGTACTTC. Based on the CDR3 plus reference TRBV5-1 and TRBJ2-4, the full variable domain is KAGVTQTPRYLIKTRGQQVTLSCSPISGHRSVSWYQQTPGQGLQFLFEYFSETQRNKGNFPGRFSGRQFSNSRSEMNVSTLELGDSALYLCASSLVFGSGSKNIQYFGAGTRLSVL.

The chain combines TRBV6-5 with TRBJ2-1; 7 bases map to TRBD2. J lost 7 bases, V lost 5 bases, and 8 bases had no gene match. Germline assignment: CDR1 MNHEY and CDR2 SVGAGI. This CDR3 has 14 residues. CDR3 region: CASSRAGVWNEQFF. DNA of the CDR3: TGTGCCAGCAGTAGGGCGGGAGTCTGGAATGAGCAGTTCTTC.